A single T cell receptor beta chain is shown here with its context. The data are from a study of blood T cell repertoires in COVID-19. Study background: Whether acute or convalescent, the COVID-19 samples came from the United States, Italy and Spain. PBMCs, B-cell-depleted T cells, or T cells were the source of the cDNA or gDNA that made up the material.

Per the study methods: Reference gene primers were amplified, and this amplification served to estimate nucleated cell counts. The data were produced by immunoSEQ multiplex PCR, yet TCRdb's version contains in-frame clones alone and is incomplete. D and trimming come from the DNA, and the V and J calls and clone size come from that table. Among about 30,000 clones, about 88% were seen once, and the ten largest hold about 61%. The CDR3 is 15 amino acids. Germline-derived CDR1 and CDR2 are KGHDR and SFDVKD. V was clipped by 3 bases and J by 8 bases, with 15 bases between them. The sequence was obtained from a man in his 70s with acute or convalescent COVID-19. V usage is TRBV24-1 and J usage is TRBJ2-2; possible D gene TRBD1, 6 bases. Sequencing input: peripheral blood. CDR3 sequence reads: CATSDHGTINGELFF. Here the CDR3 DNA reads TGTGCCACCAGTGATCACGGGACAATCAATGGGGAGCTGTTTTTT.